The clone carrying this T cell receptor beta chain came up a few times. Caucasian individuals from Russia who were healthy and aged 6 to 90 acted as donors. A J-beta primer mix and a sample-barcoded 5' primer were used in a second PCR of about 7 to 12 cycles. TCRdb recomputed calls from the 5' RACE reads with MiXCR, one row per CDR3 protein. The data contain over 500,000 distinct CDR3 sequences, about 29% of them singletons. CDR3 size: 15 residues. Germline CDR1 reads LGHDT; CDR2 reads YNNKEL (reference sequence). Trimming removed 5 bases from V and 4 bases from J; junction bases left unmatched: 9. The data are from a study of blood T cells in healthy people across ages. These data also featured in a second study, about T cells of mothers and their children. From that study: The extracted RNA was employed in its entirety for cDNA synthesis, at roughly 1.5 ug per 15 ul.

The V and J genes are TRBV3-1 and TRBJ2-7, with 9 bases identical to TRBD2. The sample taken for sequencing was blood. The source is a boy aged 2 to 10 in good health. The CDR3 sequence is CASSSIAGDPYEQYF. CDR3 in DNA: TGTGCCAGCAGCTCCATAGCGGGAGACCCTTACGAGCAGTACTTC.